The entry below gives a single T cell receptor beta chain sequence along with its context. Its specificity is not known. The sample comes from a study of T cell responses to AZD1222 COVID-19 vaccine. V gave up 3 bases and J gave up 7 bases, with 13 bases separating them. The germline V gene encodes CDR1 LNHDA and CDR2 SQIVND (reference sequence). CDR3 size: 14 residues. Notes on the study in general: Repertoire samples came only from after the peak T cell response. Of spike-specific TCRs, nearly half reportedly target regions left unmutated in variants. The study found Spike-specific TCR breadth and depth rose after two AZD1222 doses. Spike as a whole was targeted by vaccine-associated CD4 TCRs, dominant at 160-218 and 743-854.

Produced via immunoSEQ multiplex PCR; TCRdb's table is partial and in-frame only. The sample records some 150,000 clones, 75% to 95% being singletons. The V call is TRBV19, the J call TRBJ2-1, with D possibly TRBD1 on 6 matching bases. This clonotype was obtained from an adult in good health. The sample here was peripheral blood, taken on day 0 of MenACWY control vaccination. The CDR3 is CASSIWQGTNEQFF. CDR3 DNA sequence: TGTGCCAGTAGTATTTGGCAGGGGACGAATGAGCAGTTCTTC.